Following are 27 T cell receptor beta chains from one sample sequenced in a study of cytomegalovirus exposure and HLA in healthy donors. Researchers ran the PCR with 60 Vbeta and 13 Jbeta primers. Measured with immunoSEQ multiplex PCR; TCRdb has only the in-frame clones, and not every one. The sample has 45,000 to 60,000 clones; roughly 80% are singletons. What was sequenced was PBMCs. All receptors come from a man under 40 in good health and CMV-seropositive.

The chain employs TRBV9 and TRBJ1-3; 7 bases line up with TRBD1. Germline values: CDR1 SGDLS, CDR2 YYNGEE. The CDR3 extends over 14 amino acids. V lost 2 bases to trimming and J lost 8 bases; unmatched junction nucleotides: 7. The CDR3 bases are TGTGCCAGCAGCGTTCGGGACAGTTTCGACACCATATATTTT. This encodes CASSVRDSFDTIYF.

The chain's CDR3 is CTSSQDRVWLVPELCYNEQFF. CDR3 DNA: TGCACCAGCAGCCAAGATCGGGTTTGGCTAGTTCCCGAGCTTTGCTACAATGAGCAGTTCTTC. V usage is TRBV1 and J usage is TRBJ2-1; TRBD2 is the table's D call and was not checked against the DNA. TRBV1 is deemed a pseudogene. The CDR3 contains 21 residues.

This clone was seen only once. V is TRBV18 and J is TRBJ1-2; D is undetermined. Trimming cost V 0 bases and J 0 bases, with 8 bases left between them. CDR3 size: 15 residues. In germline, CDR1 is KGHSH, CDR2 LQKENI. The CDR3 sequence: CASSPPRSANYGYTF. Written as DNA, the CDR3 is TGTGCCAGCTCACCACCGAGAAGCGCTAACTATGGCTACACCTTC.

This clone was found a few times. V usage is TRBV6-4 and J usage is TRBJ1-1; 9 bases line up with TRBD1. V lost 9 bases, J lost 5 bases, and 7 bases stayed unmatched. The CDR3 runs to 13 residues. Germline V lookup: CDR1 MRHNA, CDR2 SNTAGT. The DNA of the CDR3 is TGTGCCAGTCGGCCCGGGACAGGGACTGAAGCTTTCTTT. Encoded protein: CASRPGTGTEAFF.

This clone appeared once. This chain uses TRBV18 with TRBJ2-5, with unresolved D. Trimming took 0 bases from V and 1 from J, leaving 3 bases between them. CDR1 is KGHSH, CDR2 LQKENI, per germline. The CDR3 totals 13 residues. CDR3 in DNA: TGTGCCAGCTCACCACCCGTCCAAGAGACCCAGTACTTC. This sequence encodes CASSPPVQETQYF.

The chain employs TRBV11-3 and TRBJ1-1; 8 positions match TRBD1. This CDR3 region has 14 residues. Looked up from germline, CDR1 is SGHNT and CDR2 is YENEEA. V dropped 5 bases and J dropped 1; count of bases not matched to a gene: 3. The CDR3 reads CASSPGTGNTEAFF. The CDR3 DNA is TGTGCCAGCAGCCCCGGGACAGGGAACACTGAAGCTTTCTTT.

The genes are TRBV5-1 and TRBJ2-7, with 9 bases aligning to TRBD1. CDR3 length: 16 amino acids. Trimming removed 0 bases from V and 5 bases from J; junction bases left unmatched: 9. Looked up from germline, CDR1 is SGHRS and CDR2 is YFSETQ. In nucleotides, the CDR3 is TGCGCCAGCAGCTTGGGTGACAGGGGGTCTATCGACGAGCAGTACTTC. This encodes CASSLGDRGSIDEQYF.

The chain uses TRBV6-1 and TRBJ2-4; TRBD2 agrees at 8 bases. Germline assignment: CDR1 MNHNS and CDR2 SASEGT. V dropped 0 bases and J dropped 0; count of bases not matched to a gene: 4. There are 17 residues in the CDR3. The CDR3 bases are TGTGCCAGCAGTGAAGCGCGGGGGGTTATAGCCAAAAACATTCAGTACTTC. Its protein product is CASSEARGVIAKNIQYF.

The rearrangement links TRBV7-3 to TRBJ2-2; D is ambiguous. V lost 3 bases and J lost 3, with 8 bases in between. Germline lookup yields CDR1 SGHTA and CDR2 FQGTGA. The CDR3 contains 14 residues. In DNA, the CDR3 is TGTGCCAGCAGCTTCGTCACTCACACCGGGGAGCTGTTTTTT. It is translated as CASSFVTHTGELFF.

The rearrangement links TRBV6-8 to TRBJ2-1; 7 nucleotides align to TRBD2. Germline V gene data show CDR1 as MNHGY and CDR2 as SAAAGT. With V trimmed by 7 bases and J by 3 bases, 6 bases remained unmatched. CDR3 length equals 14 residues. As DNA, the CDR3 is TGTGCCAGCAACGGCGGGGGACTCTACAATGAGCAGTTCTTC. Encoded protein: CASNGGGLYNEQFF.

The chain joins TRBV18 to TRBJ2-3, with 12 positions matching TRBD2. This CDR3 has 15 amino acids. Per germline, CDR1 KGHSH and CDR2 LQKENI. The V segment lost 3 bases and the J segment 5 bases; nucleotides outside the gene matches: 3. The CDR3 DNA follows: TGTGCCAGCTCACCCCTAGCGGGGGGGCAAGATACGCAGTATTTT. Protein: CASSPLAGGQDTQYF. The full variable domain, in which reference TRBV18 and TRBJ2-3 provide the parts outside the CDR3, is NAGVMQNPRHLVRRRGQEARLRCSPMKGHSHVYWYRQLPEEGLKFMVYLQKENIIDESGMPKERFSAEFPKEGPSILRIQQVVRGDSAAYFCASSPLAGGQDTQYFGPGTRLTVL.

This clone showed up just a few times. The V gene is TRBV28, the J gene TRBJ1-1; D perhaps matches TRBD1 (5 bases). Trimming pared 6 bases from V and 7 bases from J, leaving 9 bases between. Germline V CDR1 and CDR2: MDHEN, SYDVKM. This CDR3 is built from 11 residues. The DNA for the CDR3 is TGTGCCAGCAGGCTAGGGGATGAAGCTTTCTTT. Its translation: CASRLGDEAFF. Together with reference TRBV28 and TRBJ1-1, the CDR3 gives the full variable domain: DVKVTQSSRYLVKRTGEKVFLECVQDMDHENMFWYRQDPGLGLRLIYFSYDVKMKEKGDIPEGYSVSREKKERFSLILESASTNQTSMYLCASRLGDEAFFGQGTRLTVV.

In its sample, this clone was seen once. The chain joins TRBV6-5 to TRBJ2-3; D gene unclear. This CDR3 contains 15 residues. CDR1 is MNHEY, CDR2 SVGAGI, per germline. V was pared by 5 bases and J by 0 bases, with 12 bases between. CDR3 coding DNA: TGTGCCAGCAGTGTGACTGGAACTAGCACAGATACGCAGTATTTT. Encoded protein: CASSVTGTSTDTQYF.

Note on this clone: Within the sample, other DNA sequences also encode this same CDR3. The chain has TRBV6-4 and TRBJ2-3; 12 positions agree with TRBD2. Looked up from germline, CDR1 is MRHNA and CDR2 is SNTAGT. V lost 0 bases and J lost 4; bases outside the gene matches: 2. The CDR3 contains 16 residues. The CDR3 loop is CASSDSASGGADTQYF. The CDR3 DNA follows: TGTGCCAGCAGTGACTCGGCTAGCGGGGGGGCAGATACGCAGTATTTT.

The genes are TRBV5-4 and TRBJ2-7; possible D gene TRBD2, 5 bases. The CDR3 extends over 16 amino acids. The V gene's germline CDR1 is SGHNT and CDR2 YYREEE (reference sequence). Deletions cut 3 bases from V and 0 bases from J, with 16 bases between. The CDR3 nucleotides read TGTGCCAGCAGCTCCGTCCGAGGACTTTTCTCCTACGAGCAGTACTTC. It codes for CASSSVRGLFSYEQYF.

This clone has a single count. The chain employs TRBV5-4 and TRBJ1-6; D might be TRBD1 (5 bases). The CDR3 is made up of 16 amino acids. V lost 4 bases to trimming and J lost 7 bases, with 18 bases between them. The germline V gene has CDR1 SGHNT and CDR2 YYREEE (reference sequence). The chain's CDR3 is CASSPGRGNSNSPLHF. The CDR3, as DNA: TGTGCCAGCAGCCCCGGTCGGGGGAACTCGAATTCACCCCTCCACTTT.

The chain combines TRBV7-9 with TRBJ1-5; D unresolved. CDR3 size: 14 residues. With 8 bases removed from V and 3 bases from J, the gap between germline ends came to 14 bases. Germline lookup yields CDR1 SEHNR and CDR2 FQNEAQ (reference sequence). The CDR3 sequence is CASGLAGVNQPQHF. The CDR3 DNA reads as TGTGCCAGCGGTTTGGCCGGGGTCAATCAGCCCCAGCATTTT.

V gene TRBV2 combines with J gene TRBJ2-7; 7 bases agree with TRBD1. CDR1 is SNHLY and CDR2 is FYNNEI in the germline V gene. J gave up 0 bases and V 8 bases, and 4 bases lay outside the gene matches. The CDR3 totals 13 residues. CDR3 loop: CASSGTDSYEQYF. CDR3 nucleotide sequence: TGTGCCAGCTCCGGGACAGACTCCTACGAGCAGTACTTC.

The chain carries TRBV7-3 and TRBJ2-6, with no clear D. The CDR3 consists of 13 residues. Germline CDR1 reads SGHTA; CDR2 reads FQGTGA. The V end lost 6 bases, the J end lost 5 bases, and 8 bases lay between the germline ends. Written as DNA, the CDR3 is TGTGCCAGCAGTCCCGACTGGGCCAACGTCCTGACTTTC. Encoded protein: CASSPDWANVLTF.

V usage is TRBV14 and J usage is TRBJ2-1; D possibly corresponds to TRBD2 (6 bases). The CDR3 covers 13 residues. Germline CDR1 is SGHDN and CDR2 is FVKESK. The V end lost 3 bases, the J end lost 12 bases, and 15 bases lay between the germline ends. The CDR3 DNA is TGTGCCAGCAGCCAGGGACTTACCTACGGGCAGTTCTTC. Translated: CASSQGLTYGQFF.

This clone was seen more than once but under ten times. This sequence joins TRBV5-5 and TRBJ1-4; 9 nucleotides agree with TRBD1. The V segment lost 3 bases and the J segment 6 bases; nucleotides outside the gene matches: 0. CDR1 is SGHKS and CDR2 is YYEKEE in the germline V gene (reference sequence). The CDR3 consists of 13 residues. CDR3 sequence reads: CASSWTGDEKLFF. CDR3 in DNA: TGTGCCAGCAGCTGGACAGGGGATGAAAAACTGTTTTTT.

CDR3 sequence (DNA): TGTGCCAGCAGCTTCCTCCGGGACAGAAATTCACCCCTCCACTTT. Translated, it gives CASSFLRDRNSPLHF. V is TRBV5-5 and J is TRBJ1-6, with 7 bases that match TRBD1. The V gene's germline CDR1 is SGHKS and CDR2 YYEKEE (reference sequence). The CDR3 totals 15 residues. V gave up 2 bases and J gave up 7 bases; unmatched junction bases: 6.

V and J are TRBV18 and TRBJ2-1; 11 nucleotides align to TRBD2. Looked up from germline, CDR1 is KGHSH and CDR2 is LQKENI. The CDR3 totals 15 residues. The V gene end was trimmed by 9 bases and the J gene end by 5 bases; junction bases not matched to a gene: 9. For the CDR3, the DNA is TGTGCCAGTTTGCGTCTAGCGGGGGGAGACAATGAGCAGTTCTTC. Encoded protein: CASLRLAGGDNEQFF. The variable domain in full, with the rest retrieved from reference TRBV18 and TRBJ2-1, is NAGVMQNPRHLVRRRGQEARLRCSPMKGHSHVYWYRQLPEEGLKFMVYLQKENIIDESGMPKERFSAEFPKEGPSILRIQQVVRGDSAAYFCASLRLAGGDNEQFFGPGTRLTVL.

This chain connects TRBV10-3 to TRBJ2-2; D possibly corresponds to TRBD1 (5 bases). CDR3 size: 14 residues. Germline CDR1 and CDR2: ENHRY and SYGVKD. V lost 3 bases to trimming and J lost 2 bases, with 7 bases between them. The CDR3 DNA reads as TGTGCCATCAGTGACAGGGCCAACACCGGGGAGCTGTTTTTT. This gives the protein CAISDRANTGELFF.

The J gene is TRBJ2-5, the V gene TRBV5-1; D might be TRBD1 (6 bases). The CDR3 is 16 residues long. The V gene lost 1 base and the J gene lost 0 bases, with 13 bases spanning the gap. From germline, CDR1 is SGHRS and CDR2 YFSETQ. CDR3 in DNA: TGCGCCAGCAGCTTGTTTACCAGGGGCGACCAAGAGACCCAGTACTTC. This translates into CASSLFTRGDQETQYF. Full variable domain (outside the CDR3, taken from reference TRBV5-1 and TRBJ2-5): KAGVTQTPRYLIKTRGQQVTLSCSPISGHRSVSWYQQTPGQGLQFLFEYFSETQRNKGNFPGRFSGRQFSNSRSEMNVSTLELGDSALYLCASSLFTRGDQETQYFGPGTRLLVL.

This CDR3 reads CASSPSGTSGRQPQYF. Here the CDR3 DNA reads TGTGCCAGCAGCCCCTCCGGTACTAGCGGGCGTCAGCCCCAGTACTTC. The chain couples TRBV4-2 to TRBJ2-5; 9 nucleotides agree with TRBD2. V lost 4 bases, J lost 9 bases, and 15 bases stayed unmatched. Germline V CDR1 and CDR2: LGHNA, YNFKEQ. The CDR3 consists of 16 residues.

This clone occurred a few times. The CDR3 sequence is CASRSSQTGAPGNTIYF. The CDR3 DNA follows: TGTGCCAGCAGGTCTTCTCAAACAGGGGCTCCTGGAAACACCATATATTTT. This chain uses TRBV28 with TRBJ1-3, with 7 bases lining up with TRBD1. Looked up from germline, CDR1 is MDHEN and CDR2 is SYDVKM. The V segment lost 6 bases and the J segment 2 bases; nucleotides outside the gene matches: 13. The CDR3 is 17 residues long.